The 24 T cell receptor beta chains below all came from one sample that was sequenced in a study of identical twins. TCRdb independently ran MiXCR on the 5' RACE reads; one entry per CDR3 protein. This table holds some 660,000 distinct CDR3 sequences, over 8.5% found once. This sample also belongs to another study, concerning yellow fever vaccine responses in identical twins.

The sample consisted of PBMCs. Source of these receptors: a woman under 30 in good health.

A few counts support this clonotype. This chain connects TRBV29-1 to TRBJ2-2, with D possibly being TRBD1 or TRBD2 (6 bases each). Germline V gene data show CDR1 as SQVTM and CDR2 as ANQGSEA. Trimming removed 4 bases from V and 4 bases from J, with 16 bases in between. The CDR3 runs 15 residues. The DNA for the CDR3 is TGCAGCGTTGTAAACAGGGAGGATTCCACCGGGGAGCTGTTTTTT. Translated, it gives CSVVNREDSTGELFF.

V usage is TRBV5-1 and J usage is TRBJ2-2; 16 bases are shared with TRBD2. Germline V gene sequence: CDR1 SGHRS, CDR2 YFSETQ. The CDR3 totals 20 residues. The V segment lost 4 bases and the J segment 4 bases; nucleotides outside the gene matches: 13. The CDR3 sequence is CASSTRHGTSGRAATGELFF. The CDR3 bases are TGCGCCAGCAGCACTAGACATGGGACTAGCGGGAGGGCCGCCACCGGGGAGCTGTTTTTT.

This clonotype was picked up a small number of times. The chain joins TRBV4-2 to TRBJ1-6; D not resolved. Trimming took off 0 bases at V and 7 bases at J, with 16 bases between the two ends. The CDR3 contains 17 residues. Germline assignment: CDR1 LGHNA and CDR2 YNFKEQ. The CDR3 DNA sequence: TGTGCCAGCAGCCAAGATCAGGAAAGGCTAGGCAATTCACCCCTCCACTTT. It codes for CASSQDQERLGNSPLHF.

The chain employs TRBV7-9 and TRBJ2-3; 8 bases align to TRBD1. Germline lookup yields CDR1 SEHNR and CDR2 FQNEAQ (reference sequence). The CDR3 covers 16 residues. The V and J ends lost 4 bases and 4 bases, in that order; junction bases with no gene match: 10. As DNA, the CDR3 is TGTGCCAGCAGCTCCTCCGACAGGGGAAGGGCAGATACGCAGTATTTT. Translation gives CASSSSDRGRADTQYF.

The sample holds a few counts of this clonotype. V is TRBV11-1 and J is TRBJ2-1; a weak D match, TRBD1 (7 bases). V lost 5 bases and J 3 bases, leaving 14 bases between the germline ends. The length of the CDR3 is 15 residues. Germline CDR1 reads SGHAT; CDR2 reads FQDESV (reference sequence). The chain's CDR3 is CASSQGVAVYNEQFF. The CDR3 region has the DNA TGTGCCAGCAGCCAGGGGGTAGCGGTCTACAATGAGCAGTTCTTC.

The chain combines TRBV7-9 with TRBJ2-7; maybe TRBD1 (6 bases). V was trimmed by 1 base and J by 5 bases, leaving 15 bases between them. Germline loops: CDR1 SEHNR, CDR2 FQNEAQ (reference sequence). CDR3 length equals 15 residues. Here the CDR3 reads CASSLVSAGVNEQYF. Here the CDR3 DNA reads TGTGCCAGCAGCTTAGTGTCGGCAGGGGTCAACGAGCAGTACTTC.

The chain has TRBV29-1 and TRBJ2-7, with TRBD2 as a possible D gene (5 bases). Germline V lookup: CDR1 SQVTM, CDR2 ANQGSEA. Deletions cut 4 bases from V and 0 bases from J, with 19 bases between. CDR3 length equals 16 residues. In DNA form, the CDR3 reads TGCAGCGTTGTTACTCGAGGGTGGAGTAGCTCCTACGAGCAGTACTTC. Translation gives CSVVTRGWSSSYEQYF.

This chain joins TRBV7-3 and TRBJ2-1, with a tentative D call TRBD2 (7 bases). Germline V gives CDR1 SGHTA, CDR2 FQGTGA. V was trimmed by 2 bases and J by 5 bases, leaving 16 bases between them. This CDR3 contains 16 residues. CDR3 protein: CASSLERRGPDNEQFF. CDR3 DNA: TGTGCCAGCAGCTTAGAAAGGCGGGGGCCCGACAATGAGCAGTTCTTC.

This clonotype appeared a few times. The J gene is TRBJ1-1, the V gene TRBV7-2; weak D call: TRBD1 (6 bases). The germline gives CDR1 SGHTA, CDR2 FQGNSA. Trimming stripped 1 base from V and 6 bases from J, with 15 bases between. This CDR3 is built from 15 residues. The CDR3 sequence is CASSLVTGGTAEAFF. Written as DNA, the CDR3 is TGTGCCAGCAGCTTAGTGACAGGTGGGACCGCTGAAGCTTTCTTT.

The gene calls are TRBV5-1 and TRBJ2-2, with 7 bases lining up with TRBD1. Trimming cost V 0 bases and J 5 bases; bases outside gene matches: 4. The germline V gene has CDR1 SGHRS and CDR2 YFSETQ. The CDR3 spans 15 residues. The CDR3 loop is CASSLEGGKTGELFF. The CDR3 nucleotides are TGCGCCAGCAGCTTGGAAGGGGGCAAGACCGGGGAGCTGTTTTTT.

This clonotype was recorded a few times. The gene calls are TRBV29-1 and TRBJ2-1; D tentatively fits TRBD1 or TRBD2 (5 bases each). The CDR3 loop spans 10 amino acids. Trimming shortened V by 6 bases and J by 10 bases, and 10 bases separated the two germline ends. CDR1 and CDR2 from the germline V gene are SQVTM and ANQGSEA. The CDR3 region has the DNA TGCAGCGTGAGGGGTGGCGAGCAGTTCTTC. It is translated as CSVRGGEQFF.

V usage is TRBV19 and J usage is TRBJ2-1, with D unresolved. The CDR3 length is 13 residues. Germline V gives CDR1 LNHDA, CDR2 SQIVND (reference sequence). Trimming removed 4 bases at V and 8 bases at J, with 12 bases between. The CDR3 DNA is TGTGCCAGTAGTACTCGACCCGAGGATGAGCAGTTCTTC. This encodes CASSTRPEDEQFF.

This sequence joins TRBV7-9 and TRBJ2-1; TRBD2 matches at 8 bases. With V trimmed by 1 base and J by 7 bases, 9 bases remained unmatched. Germline V gives CDR1 SEHNR, CDR2 FQNEAQ (reference sequence). The CDR3 runs to 16 residues. The CDR3 reads CASSLVGLAGVNEQFF. DNA for the CDR3: TGTGCCAGCAGCTTAGTCGGACTAGCTGGGGTAAATGAGCAGTTCTTC.

This clonotype was picked up many times. The CDR3 sequence is CASSPTGKVDEQYF. CDR3 in DNA: TGTGCCAGCAGTCCTACCGGGAAAGTGGACGAGCAGTACTTC. The chain carries TRBV28 and TRBJ2-7; the D gene is possibly TRBD2 (5 bases). V gave up 5 bases and J gave up 5 bases, with 16 bases separating them. This CDR3 region has 14 residues. Per germline, CDR1 MDHEN and CDR2 SYDVKM.

V usage is TRBV6-1 and J usage is TRBJ1-1; no reliable D call. The V end lost 6 bases, the J end lost 4 bases, and 12 bases lay between the germline ends. The CDR3 consists of 13 residues. Germline values: CDR1 MNHNS, CDR2 SASEGT. The CDR3 here is CASRARLGTEAFF. For the CDR3, the DNA is TGTGCCAGCAGGGCTAGGTTGGGCACTGAAGCTTTCTTT.

This clonotype was counted at least ten times. The gene calls are TRBV20-1 and TRBJ2-3, with 7 bases fitting TRBD2. Germline loops: CDR1 DFQATT, CDR2 SNEGSKA (reference sequence). The CDR3 runs 14 residues. J gave up 0 bases and V 2 bases, and 2 bases lay outside the gene matches. The CDR3 sequence: CSARILASTDTQYF. The CDR3 DNA follows: TGCAGTGCTAGAATACTAGCGAGCACAGATACGCAGTATTTT.

This clonotype came up many times. This sequence joins TRBV10-3 and TRBJ2-7; a possible D gene is TRBD2 (5 bases). Germline-derived CDR1 and CDR2 are ENHRY and SYGVKD. V lost 0 bases and J 7 bases, leaving 10 bases between the germline ends. The CDR3 loop spans 13 amino acids. The CDR3 coding sequence is TGTGCCATCAGTGAGTCGAGGGTCTGGGAGCAGTACTTC. As protein: CAISESRVWEQYF.

This clonotype was seen a handful of times. CDR3 protein: CSARWMVADTDTQYF. CDR3 DNA: TGCAGTGCTAGATGGATGGTAGCTGACACAGATACGCAGTATTTT. V gene TRBV20-1 combines with J gene TRBJ2-3; D remains ambiguous. V lost 2 bases and J 2 bases, leaving 14 bases between the germline ends. The germline CDR1 and CDR2 sequences are DFQATT and SNEGSKA (reference sequence). The CDR3 is 15 residues long.

This clonotype was picked up many times. The rearrangement uses TRBV28 and TRBJ2-1; 8 bases map to TRBD1. Germline V lookup: CDR1 MDHEN, CDR2 SYDVKM. The V and J ends lost 9 bases and 2 bases, in that order; junction bases with no gene match: 9. The CDR3 loop spans 15 amino acids. For the CDR3, the DNA is TGTGCCAGTATGCTCGGGACAGGTACCTACAATGAGCAGTTCTTC. Its protein product is CASMLGTGTYNEQFF.

This clonotype was observed many times. The genes are TRBV10-3 and TRBJ2-1; 10 positions match TRBD1. Germline assignment: CDR1 ENHRY and CDR2 SYGVKD. This CDR3 contains 15 residues. Trimming took 2 bases from V and 7 from J; bases not matched to a gene: 5. Here the CDR3 reads CAISEPRDRGNEQFF. CDR3 bases: TGTGCCATCAGTGAGCCCCGGGACAGGGGTAATGAGCAGTTCTTC.

This clonotype was observed a few times. This chain uses TRBV28 with TRBJ1-2; D possibly corresponds to TRBD1 (6 bases). Germline-derived CDR1 and CDR2 are MDHEN and SYDVKM. Trimming shortened V by 6 bases and J by 5 bases, and 16 bases separated the two germline ends. This CDR3 contains 14 residues. The CDR3 DNA reads as TGTGCCAGCAGCCCCAGGGGACTGGGGTATGGCTACACCTTC. Protein sequence: CASSPRGLGYGYTF.

The J gene is TRBJ2-4, the V gene TRBV11-2; a weak D match, TRBD2 (5 bases). The CDR3 extends over 14 amino acids. V was clipped by 1 base and J by 16 bases, with 20 bases between them. CDR1 is SGHAT and CDR2 is FQNNGV in the germline V gene. The CDR3 DNA follows: TGTGCCAGCAGCTTAGGCGGGTCACCGACCCTTCGATACTTC. This translates into CASSLGGSPTLRYF.

This clonotype has more than one count but fewer than ten. The chain recombines TRBV4-1 with TRBJ2-3; 8 bases match TRBD2. Germline V gene sequence: CDR1 MGHRA, CDR2 YSYEKL. This CDR3 is 16 amino acids long. V lost 3 bases to trimming and J lost 2 bases; unmatched junction nucleotides: 7. CDR3 in amino acids: CASSHSGGDFTDTQYF. Written as DNA, the CDR3 is TGCGCCAGCAGCCACTCCGGGGGGGACTTCACAGATACGCAGTATTTT.

This clonotype has just a few counts. The CDR3 here is CASSDQGGLNIQYF. The CDR3 nucleotides read TGCGCCAGCAGCGACCAGGGGGGATTAAACATTCAGTACTTC. This chain connects TRBV5-1 to TRBJ2-4, with D maybe TRBD1 (7 bases). Germline V lookup: CDR1 SGHRS, CDR2 YFSETQ. The CDR3 length is 14 residues. Trimming shortened V by 4 bases and J by 6 bases, and 14 bases separated the two germline ends.